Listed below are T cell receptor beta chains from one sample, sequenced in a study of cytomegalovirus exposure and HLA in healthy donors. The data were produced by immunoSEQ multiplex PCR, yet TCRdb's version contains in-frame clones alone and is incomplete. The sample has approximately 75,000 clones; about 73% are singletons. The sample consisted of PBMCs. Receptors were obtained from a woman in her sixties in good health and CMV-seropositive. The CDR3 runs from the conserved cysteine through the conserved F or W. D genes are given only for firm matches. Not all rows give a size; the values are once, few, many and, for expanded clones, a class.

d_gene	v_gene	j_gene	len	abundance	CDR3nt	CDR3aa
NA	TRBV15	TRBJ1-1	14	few	TGTGCCACCAGCAGAGATTACGGGAACACTGAAGCTTTCTTT	CATSRDYGNTEAFF
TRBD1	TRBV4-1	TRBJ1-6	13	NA	TGCGCCAGCACAGACAGGGTTGGGTCACCCCTCCACTTT	CASTDRVGSPLHF
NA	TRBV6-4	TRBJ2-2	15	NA	TGCGCCAGCAGAACGACTAGGGGTAGCACCGGGGAGCTGTTTTTT	CASRTTRGSTGELFF
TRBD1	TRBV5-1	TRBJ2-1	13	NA	TGCGCCAGCAGCAAAGGACAGGGGGGTGATCAGTTCTTC	CASSKGQGGDQFF
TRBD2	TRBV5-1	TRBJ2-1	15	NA	TGCGCCAGCAGCTCGCGACTAGCGGCCTACAATGAGCAGTTCTTC	CASSSRLAAYNEQFF
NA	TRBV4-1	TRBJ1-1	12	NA	TGCGCCAGCAGCCAAGGAGGGATTGAAGCTTTCTTT	CASSQGGIEAFF
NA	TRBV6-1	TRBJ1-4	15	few	TGTGCCAGCCGGATTTTGCACGGGGCTAATGAAAAACTGTTTTTT	CASRILHGANEKLFF
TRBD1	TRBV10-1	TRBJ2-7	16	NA	TGCGCCAGCAGTGAGGGTACAGGGGAACTTCCCTACGAGCAGTACTTC	CASSEGTGELPYEQYF
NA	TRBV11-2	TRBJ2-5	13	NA	TGTGCCAGCAGCTTGGAGCTAGAAGAGACCCAGTACTTC	CASSLELEETQYF
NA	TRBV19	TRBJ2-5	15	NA	TGTGCCAGTAGTATGGGGGGTAGTGACCAAGAGACCCAGTACTTC	CASSMGGSDQETQYF
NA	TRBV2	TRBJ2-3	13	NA	TGTGCCAGCAGCCCGGAGGTCACAGATACGCAGTATTTT	CASSPEVTDTQYF
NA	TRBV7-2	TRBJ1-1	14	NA	TGTGCCAGCAGCTTAGGTATATGGGCCACTGAAGCTTTCTTT	CASSLGIWATEAFF
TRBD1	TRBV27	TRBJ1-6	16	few	TGTGCCAGCAGTTTATCGCAAGGACAGGGTAATTCACCCCTCCACTTT	CASSLSQGQGNSPLHF
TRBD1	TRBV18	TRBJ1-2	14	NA	TGTGCCAGCTCACAGGGACAGGGAATCGGTGGCTACACCTTC	CASSQGQGIGGYTF
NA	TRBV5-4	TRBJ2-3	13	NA	TGTGCCAGCAGCCCGACTAGTGAAGATACGCAGTATTTT	CASSPTSEDTQYF
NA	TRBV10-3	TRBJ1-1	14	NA	TGTGCCATCAGTGGGACAGCCATGAACACTGAAGCTTTCTTT	CAISGTAMNTEAFF
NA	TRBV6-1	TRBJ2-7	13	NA	TGTGCCAGCAGTGCTGAGCCCTCCTACGAGCAGTACTTC	CASSAEPSYEQYF
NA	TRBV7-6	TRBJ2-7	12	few	TGTGCCAGCAGTGCAGGGGCAGGTGAGCAGTACTTC	CASSAGAGEQYF
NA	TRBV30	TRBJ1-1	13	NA	TGTGCCTGGAACATCGGGGGGGAAACTGAAGCTTTCTTT	CAWNIGGETEAFF
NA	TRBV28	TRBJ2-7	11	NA	TGTGCCAGCGGAGACCGATACGAGCAGTACTTC	CASGDRYEQYF
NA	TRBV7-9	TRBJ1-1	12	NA	TGTTCCAGCAGCCTCTTGAACACTGAAGCTTTCTTT	CSSSLLNTEAFF
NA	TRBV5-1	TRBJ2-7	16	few	TGCGCCAGCAGCTTGGCGGCAGCGGCCAAGACCTACGAGCAGTACTTC	CASSLAAAAKTYEQYF
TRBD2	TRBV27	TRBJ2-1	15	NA	TGTGCCAGCAGTCAGGAGGGCGGGAGTACCAATGAGCAGTTCTTC	CASSQEGGSTNEQFF
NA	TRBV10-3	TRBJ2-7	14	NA	TGTGCCATCAGTTCGGGACTTGGCTCCTACGAGCAGTACTTC	CAISSGLGSYEQYF
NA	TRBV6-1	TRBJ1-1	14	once	TGTGCCAGCAGCGCTGCAGGGGTGAACACTGAAGCTTTCTTT	CASSAAGVNTEAFF
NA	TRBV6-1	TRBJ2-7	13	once	TGTGCCAGCAGTGAAGGGGACAACTACGAGCAGTACTTC	CASSEGDNYEQYF
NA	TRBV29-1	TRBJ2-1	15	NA	TGCAGCGTCCCCAAGGGGGGGGACGAGTACAATGAGCAGTTCTTC	CSVPKGGDEYNEQFF
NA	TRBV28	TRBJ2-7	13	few	TGTGCCAGCAGTTTGTACAGGACCTACGAGCAGTACTTC	CASSLYRTYEQYF
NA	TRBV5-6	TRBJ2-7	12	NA	TGTGCCAGCAGCTTGGAACACTACGAGCAGTACTTC	CASSLEHYEQYF